Listed here are 10 T cell receptor beta chains from one sample, sequenced in a study of radiotherapy plus CTLA-4 blockade in lung cancer. Assay: immunoSEQ multiplex PCR; the TCRdb copy retains only in-frame clones and omits some. The sample shows approximately 90,000 clones, around 82% of them seen only once. The starting material was peripheral blood, obtained from a patient treated with radiotherapy plus ipilimumab. These receptors came from a human donor with non-small cell lung cancer who had stable disease on radiotherapy plus ipilimumab.

This chain uses TRBV5-4 with TRBJ2-7; TRBD2 matches 13 bases. From germline, CDR1 is SGHNT and CDR2 YYREEE (reference sequence). The CDR3 length is 15 residues. Trimming at V came to 3 bases and at J to 1 base, leaving 1 base not matched to a gene. CDR3 sequence reads: CASSSGLAGSYEQYF. The CDR3 DNA follows: TGTGCCAGCAGCTCGGGACTAGCGGGATCCTACGAGCAGTACTTC.

The chain employs TRBV6-1 and TRBJ2-5; 8 bases match TRBD2. Germline V CDR1 and CDR2: MNHNS, SASEGT. This CDR3 spans 15 amino acids. V shed 5 bases and J 0 bases; nucleotides not matched to a gene: 5. The CDR3 protein is CASSTFSGDQETQYF. The DNA for the CDR3 is TGTGCCAGCAGTACCTTTAGCGGGGACCAAGAGACCCAGTACTTC.

The chain uses TRBV25-1 and TRBJ1-2; 11 bases line up with TRBD1. Germline lookup yields CDR1 MGHDK and CDR2 SYGVNS. The CDR3 consists of 15 residues. J gave up 6 bases and V 5 bases, and 8 bases lay outside the gene matches. The CDR3 here is CASSFRTGGANGYTF. For the CDR3, the DNA is TGTGCCAGCAGTTTTCGGACAGGGGGCGCCAATGGCTACACCTTC.

This clone appeared a single time. V and J are TRBV10-3 and TRBJ1-6, with 10 bases aligning to TRBD1. The germline gives CDR1 ENHRY, CDR2 SYGVKD. There are 14 residues in the CDR3. V was clipped by 7 bases and J by 9 bases; unmatched bases: 6. In nucleotides, the CDR3 is TGTGCCATCAAGGGACAGGGGACTGCTTCACCCCTCCACTTT. Its protein is CAIKGQGTASPLHF.

The V gene is TRBV29-1, the J gene TRBJ2-7; D is possibly TRBD2 (5 bases). From germline, CDR1 is SQVTM and CDR2 ANQGSEA. Trimming shortened V by 5 bases and J by 3 bases, and 14 bases separated the two germline ends. The CDR3 totals 13 residues. Here the CDR3 DNA reads TGCAGCGTTCTGGAGGAGTATCTCTACGAGCAGTACTTC. Encoded protein: CSVLEEYLYEQYF.

The V and J genes are TRBV28 and TRBJ1-4, with TRBD1 matching over 8 bases. The germline V gene encodes CDR1 MDHEN and CDR2 SYDVKM. V shed 4 bases and J 7 bases; nucleotides not matched to a gene: 8. This CDR3 region has 15 residues. The CDR3 protein is CASSSPPDRGEKLFF. In DNA form, the CDR3 reads TGTGCCAGCAGTTCCCCTCCAGACAGGGGTGAAAAACTGTTTTTT.

The chain combines TRBV5-8 with TRBJ2-1; 10 bases map to TRBD2. Looked up from germline, CDR1 is SGHTS and CDR2 is YDEGEE. The CDR3 sequence is 15 residues long. V shed 2 bases and J 5 bases; nucleotides not matched to a gene: 4. As DNA, the CDR3 is TGTGCCAGCAGCTTCGGACTAGCGGTCGACAATGAGCAGTTCTTC. Its translation is CASSFGLAVDNEQFF. Supplemented by reference TRBV5-8 and TRBJ2-1, the full variable domain reads EAGVTQSPTHLIKTRGQQATLRCSPISGHTSVYWYQQALGLGLQFLLWYDEGEERNRGNFPPRFSGRQFPNYSSELNVNALELEDSALYLCASSFGLAVDNEQFFGPGTRLTVL.

This rearrangement joins TRBV19 to TRBJ2-7; 10 bases line up with TRBD2. The CDR3 covers 15 residues. The trim removed 5 bases at V and 0 bases at J, leaving 4 bases unmatched. CDR1 and CDR2 (germline): LNHDA, SQIVND (reference sequence). The CDR3 reads CASSLSSGSSYEQYF. The CDR3 nucleotides read TGTGCCAGTAGTTTGTCTAGCGGGAGCTCCTACGAGCAGTACTTC.

This chain uses TRBV9 with TRBJ2-2, with 8 bases identical to TRBD1. CDR1 and CDR2 (germline): SGDLS, YYNGEE. After removal of 3 bases from V and 0 bases from J, the junction contained 4 bases not matched to a gene. There are 16 residues in the CDR3. The CDR3 nucleotides read TGTGCCAGCAGCGCAGGGGACAGGTCGAACACCGGGGAGCTGTTTTTT. Its protein is CASSAGDRSNTGELFF.

The V call is TRBV9, the J call TRBJ2-7; possible D gene TRBD2, 6 bases. The CDR3 length is 15 residues. Germline V gene sequence: CDR1 SGDLS, CDR2 YYNGEE. Trimming cost V 3 bases and J 8 bases, with 21 bases left between them. Written as DNA, the CDR3 is TGTGCCAGCAGCGCAACCGGGACTGCCTCTTTGAAGCAGTACTTC. Its protein is CASSATGTASLKQYF.